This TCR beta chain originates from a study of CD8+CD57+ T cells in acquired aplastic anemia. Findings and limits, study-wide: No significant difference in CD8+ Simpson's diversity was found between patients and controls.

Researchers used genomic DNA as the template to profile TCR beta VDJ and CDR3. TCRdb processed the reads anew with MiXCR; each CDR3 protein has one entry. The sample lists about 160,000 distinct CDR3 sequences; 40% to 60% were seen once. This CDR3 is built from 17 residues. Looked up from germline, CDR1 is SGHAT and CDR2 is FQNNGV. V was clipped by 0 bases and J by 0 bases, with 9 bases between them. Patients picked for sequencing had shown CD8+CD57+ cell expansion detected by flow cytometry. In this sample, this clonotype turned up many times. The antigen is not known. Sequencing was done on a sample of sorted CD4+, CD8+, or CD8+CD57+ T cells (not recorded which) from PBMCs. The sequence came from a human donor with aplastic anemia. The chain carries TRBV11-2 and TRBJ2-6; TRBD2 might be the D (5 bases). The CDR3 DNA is TGTGCCAGCAGCTTAGATGACGGGGTCTCTGGGGCCAACGTCCTGACTTTC. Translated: CASSLDDGVSGANVLTF. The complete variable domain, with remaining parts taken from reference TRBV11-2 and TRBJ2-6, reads EAGVAQSPRYKIIEKRQSVAFWCNPISGHATLYWYQQILGQGPKLLIQFQNNGVVDDSQLPKDRFSAERLKGVDSTLKIQPAKLEDSAVYLCASSLDDGVSGANVLTFGAGSRLTVL.